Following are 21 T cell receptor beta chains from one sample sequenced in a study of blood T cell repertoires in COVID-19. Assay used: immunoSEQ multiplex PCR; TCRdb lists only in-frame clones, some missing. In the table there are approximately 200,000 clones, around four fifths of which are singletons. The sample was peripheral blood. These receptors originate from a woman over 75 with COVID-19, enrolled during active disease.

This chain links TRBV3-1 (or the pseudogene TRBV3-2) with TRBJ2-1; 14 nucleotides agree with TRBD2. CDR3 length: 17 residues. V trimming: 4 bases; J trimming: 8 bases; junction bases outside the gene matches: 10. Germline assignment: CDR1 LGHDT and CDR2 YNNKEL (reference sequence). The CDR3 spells CASSPYLTSGGADEQFF. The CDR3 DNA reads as TGTGCCAGCAGCCCTTATTTGACTAGCGGGGGGGCCGATGAGCAGTTCTTC.

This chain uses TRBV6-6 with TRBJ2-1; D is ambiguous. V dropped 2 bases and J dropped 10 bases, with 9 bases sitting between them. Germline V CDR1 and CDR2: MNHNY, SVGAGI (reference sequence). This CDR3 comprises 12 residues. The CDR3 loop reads CASSYHRVEQFF. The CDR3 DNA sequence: TGTGCCAGCAGTTACCATCGAGTAGAGCAGTTCTTC.

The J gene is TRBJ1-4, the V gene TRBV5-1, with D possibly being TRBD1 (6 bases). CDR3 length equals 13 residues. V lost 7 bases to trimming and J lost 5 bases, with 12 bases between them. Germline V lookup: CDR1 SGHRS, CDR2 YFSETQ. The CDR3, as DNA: TGCGCCAGCCAGGGGAATCCGAATGAAAAACTGTTTTTT. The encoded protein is CASQGNPNEKLFF.

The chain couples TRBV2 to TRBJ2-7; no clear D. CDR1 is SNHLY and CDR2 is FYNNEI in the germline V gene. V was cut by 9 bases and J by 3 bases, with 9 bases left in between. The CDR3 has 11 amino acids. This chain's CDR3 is CASTTYYEQYV. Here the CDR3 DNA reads TGTGCCAGTACTACCTACTACGAGCAGTACGTC.

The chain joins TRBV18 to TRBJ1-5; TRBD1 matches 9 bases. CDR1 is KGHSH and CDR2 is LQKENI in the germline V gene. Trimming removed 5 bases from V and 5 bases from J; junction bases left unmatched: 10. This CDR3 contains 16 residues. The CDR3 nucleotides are TGTGCCAGCTCAAATATGCAGGGACAGGGTCATCAGCCCCAGCATTTT. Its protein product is CASSNMQGQGHQPQHF.

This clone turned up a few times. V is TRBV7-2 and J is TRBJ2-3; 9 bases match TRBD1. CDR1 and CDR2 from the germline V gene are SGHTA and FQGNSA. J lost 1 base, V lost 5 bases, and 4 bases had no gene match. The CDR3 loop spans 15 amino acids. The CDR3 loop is CASSLYRGRTDTQYF. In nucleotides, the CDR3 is TGTGCCAGCAGCCTGTACAGGGGGCGCACAGATACGCAGTATTTT.

Written as DNA, the CDR3 is TGTGCCAGCAGTGGACTCCTCTACGAGCAGTACTTC. It translates to CASSGLLYEQYF. The gene calls are TRBV25-1 and TRBJ2-7; D is unresolved. CDR1 is MGHDK and CDR2 is SYGVNS in the germline V gene. Trimming removed 4 bases at V and 3 bases at J, with 7 bases between. This CDR3 comprises 12 residues.

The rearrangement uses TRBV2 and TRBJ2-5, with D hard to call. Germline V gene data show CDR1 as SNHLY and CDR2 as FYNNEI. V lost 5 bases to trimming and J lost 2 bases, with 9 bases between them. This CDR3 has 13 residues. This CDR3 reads CASSRSGQETQYF. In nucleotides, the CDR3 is TGTGCCAGCAGTAGGAGTGGTCAAGAGACCCAGTACTTC.

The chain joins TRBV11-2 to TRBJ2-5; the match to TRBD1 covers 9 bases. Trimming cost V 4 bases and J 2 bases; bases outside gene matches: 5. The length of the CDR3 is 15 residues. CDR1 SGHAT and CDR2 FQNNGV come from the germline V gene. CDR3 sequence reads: CASSSGQGAQETQYF. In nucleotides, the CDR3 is TGTGCCAGCAGCTCGGGACAGGGCGCGCAAGAGACCCAGTACTTC.

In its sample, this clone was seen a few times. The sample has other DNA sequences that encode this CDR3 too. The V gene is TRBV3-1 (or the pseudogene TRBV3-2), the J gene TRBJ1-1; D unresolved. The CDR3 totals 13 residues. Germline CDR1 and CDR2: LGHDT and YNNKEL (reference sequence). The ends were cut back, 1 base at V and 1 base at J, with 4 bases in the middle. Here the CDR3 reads CASSQVQNTEAFF. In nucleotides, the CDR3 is TGTGCCAGCAGCCAAGTACAGAACACTGAAGCTTTCTTT.

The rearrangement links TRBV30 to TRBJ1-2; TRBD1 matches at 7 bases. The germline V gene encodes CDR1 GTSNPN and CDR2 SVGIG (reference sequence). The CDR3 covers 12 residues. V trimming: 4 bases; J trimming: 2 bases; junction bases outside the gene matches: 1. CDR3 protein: CAWTGQNYGYTF. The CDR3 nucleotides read TGTGCCTGGACGGGACAGAACTATGGCTACACCTTC.

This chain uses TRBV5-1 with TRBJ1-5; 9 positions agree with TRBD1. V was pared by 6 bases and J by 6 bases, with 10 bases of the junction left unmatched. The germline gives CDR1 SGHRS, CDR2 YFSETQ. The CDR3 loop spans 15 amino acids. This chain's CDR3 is CASKPQTGGGQPQHF. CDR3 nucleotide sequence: TGCGCCAGCAAACCCCAAACAGGGGGCGGTCAGCCCCAGCATTTT.

CDR3 in amino acids: CASSQDGGTSGTAFF. CDR3 nucleotides: TGTGCCAGCAGCCAAGATGGTGGGACATCTGGTACTGCTTTCTTT. The chain employs TRBV3-1 (or the pseudogene TRBV3-2) and TRBJ1-1; a possible D gene is TRBD1 (6 bases). V lost 0 bases and J 11 bases, leaving 19 bases between the germline ends. CDR3 length equals 15 residues. The germline V gene encodes CDR1 LGHDT and CDR2 YNNKEL (reference sequence).

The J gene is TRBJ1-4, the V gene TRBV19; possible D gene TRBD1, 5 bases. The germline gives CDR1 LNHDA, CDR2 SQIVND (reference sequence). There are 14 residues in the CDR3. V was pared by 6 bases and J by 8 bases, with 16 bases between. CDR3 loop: CASRDTGRREKLFF. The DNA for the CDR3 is TGTGCCAGTAGGGATACAGGAAGAAGAGAAAAACTGTTTTTT.

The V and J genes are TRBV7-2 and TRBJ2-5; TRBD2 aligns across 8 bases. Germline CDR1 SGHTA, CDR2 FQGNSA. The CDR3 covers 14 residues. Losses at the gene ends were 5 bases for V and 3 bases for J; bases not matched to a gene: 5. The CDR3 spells CASSSLSGKETQYF. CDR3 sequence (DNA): TGTGCCAGCAGCAGTCTTAGCGGGAAAGAGACCCAGTACTTC. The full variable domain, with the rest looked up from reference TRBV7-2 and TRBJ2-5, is GAGVSQSPSNKVTEKGKDVELRCDPISGHTALYWYRQSLGQGLEFLIYFQGNSAPDKSGLPSDRFSAERTGGSVSTLTIQRTQQEDSAVYLCASSSLSGKETQYFGPGTRLLVL.

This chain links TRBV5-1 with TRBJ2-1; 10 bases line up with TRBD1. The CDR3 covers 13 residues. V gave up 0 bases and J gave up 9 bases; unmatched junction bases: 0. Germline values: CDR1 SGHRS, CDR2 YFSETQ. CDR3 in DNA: TGCGCCAGCAGCTTGGGGGACAGGGGTGAGCAGTTCTTC. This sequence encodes CASSLGDRGEQFF.

CDR3 sequence: CASTDLANEQFF. Here the CDR3 DNA reads TGTGCCAGTACAGACTTGGCGAATGAGCAGTTCTTC. V and J are TRBV19 and TRBJ2-1; D remains ambiguous. In germline, CDR1 is LNHDA, CDR2 SQIVND (reference sequence). The CDR3 length is 12 residues. V was clipped by 7 bases and J by 7 bases, with 11 bases between them.

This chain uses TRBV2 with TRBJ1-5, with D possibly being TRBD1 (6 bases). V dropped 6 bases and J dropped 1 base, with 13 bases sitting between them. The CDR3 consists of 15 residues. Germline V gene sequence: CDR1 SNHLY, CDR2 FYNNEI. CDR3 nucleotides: TGTGCCAGCAGACAACAGGGATCGAGCAATCAGCCCCAGCATTTT. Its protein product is CASRQQGSSNQPQHF.

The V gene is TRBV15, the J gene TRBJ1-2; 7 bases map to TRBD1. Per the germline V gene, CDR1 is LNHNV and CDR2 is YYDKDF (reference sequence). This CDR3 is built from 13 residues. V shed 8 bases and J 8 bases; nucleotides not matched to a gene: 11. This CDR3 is CATALRQGDGYTF. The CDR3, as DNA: TGTGCCACCGCCCTACGGCAGGGGGACGGCTACACCTTC.

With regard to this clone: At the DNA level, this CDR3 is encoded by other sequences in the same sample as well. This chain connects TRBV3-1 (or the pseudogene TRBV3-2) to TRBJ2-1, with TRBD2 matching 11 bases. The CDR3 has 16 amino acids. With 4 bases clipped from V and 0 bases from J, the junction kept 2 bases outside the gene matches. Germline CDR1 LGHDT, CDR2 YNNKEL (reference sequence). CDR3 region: CASSRLAGSSYNEQFF. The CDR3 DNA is TGTGCCAGCAGCCGACTAGCGGGGAGCTCCTACAATGAGCAGTTCTTC.

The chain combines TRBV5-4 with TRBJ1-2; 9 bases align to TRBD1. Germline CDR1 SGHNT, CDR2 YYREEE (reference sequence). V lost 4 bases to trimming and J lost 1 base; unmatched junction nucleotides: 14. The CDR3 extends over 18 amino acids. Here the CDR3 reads CASSGTPTGGNYNYGYTF. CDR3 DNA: TGTGCCAGCAGCGGAACCCCTACAGGGGGCAATTATAACTATGGCTACACCTTC.